This T cell receptor (beta chain) was captured by sequencing in a study of cytomegalovirus exposure and HLA in healthy donors. Vbeta (60) and Jbeta (13) primers were used in the PCR. The protocol was immunoSEQ multiplex PCR, while the TCRdb copy is restricted to in-frame clones and leaves out a portion. Of about 180,000 clones listed, approximately 77% are singletons. A few counts support this clone. The antigen remains unidentified. The CDR3 covers 15 residues. V was clipped by 2 bases and J by 4 bases; unmatched bases: 7. Germline V gives CDR1 MGHDK, CDR2 SYGVNS. Notes on the study in general: Later on, a genetic analysis was performed. It linked a missense variant in DCLRE1C with V- and J-gene trimming of TCR beta. A list of about 180 TCR beta chains associated with cytomegalovirus was given. Available immune exposure information covered CMV serostatus only.

The specimen sequenced was PBMCs. The source is a female donor in good health and CMV-seronegative. This chain connects TRBV25-1 to TRBJ1-1; 7 nucleotides align to TRBD1. CDR3 sequence: CASSELNPGGTEAFF. The DNA of the CDR3 is TGTGCCAGCAGTGAACTCAACCCAGGGGGCACTGAAGCTTTCTTT.